This T cell receptor (beta chain) derives from a study of cytomegalovirus exposure and HLA in healthy donors. Study-wide points: In a later analysis, parvovirus B19, influenza, CMV and Epstein-Barr virus appeared linked to several top co-occurrence clusters. About 90% or about 30% of the time was how often most TCR beta V segments were productive, according to an earlier analysis.

Germline V gene lookup returns CDR1 SGDLS and CDR2 YYNGEE. The length of the CDR3 is 15 residues. Between the trimmed V and J ends, which lost 0 bases and 4 bases, there was a span of 12 bases. PCR amplification relied on 60 Vbeta primers (plus 13 Jbeta primers). TCRdb keeps only in-frame clones here, not all; method: immunoSEQ multiplex PCR. This table has about 120,000 clones, about 81% appearing once. This clone was counted between two and nine times. Its antigen is not identified. Sequencing was performed on PBMCs. The rearrangement uses TRBV9 and TRBJ2-3; D possibly corresponds to TRBD2 (7 bases). The sequence was obtained from a woman in her 40s in good health and CMV-seropositive. CDR3 amino acids: CASSVARGGADTQYF. CDR3 DNA: TGTGCCAGCAGCGTAGCTAGGGGGGGCGCAGATACGCAGTATTTT.